The 17 T cell receptor beta chains reported below all come from one sample, sequenced in a study of T cell responses to AZD1222 COVID-19 vaccine. Using immunoSEQ multiplex PCR, the repertoire was profiled, and TCRdb retains in-frame clones only, with some absent. This table has about 120,000 clones, 92% appearing once. Sequenced here: peripheral blood, sampled on day 0 of AZD1222 vaccination. These receptors were taken from an adult in good health.

The chain employs TRBV11-3 and TRBJ1-1; D is unresolved. V was shortened by 1 base and J by 1 base, with 7 bases between the two germline ends. Germline CDR1 SGHNT, CDR2 YENEEA. The CDR3 runs 14 residues. CDR3: CASSLARKNTEAFF. In nucleotides, the CDR3 is TGTGCCAGCAGCTTAGCACGCAAGAACACTGAAGCTTTCTTT.

J is TRBJ1-6 and V is TRBV24-1; D is ambiguous. Germline assignment: CDR1 KGHDR and CDR2 SFDVKD. Trimming took 3 bases from V and 5 from J, leaving 4 bases between them. The CDR3 sequence is 13 residues long. The CDR3 DNA sequence: TGTGCCACCAGTGATGGGGATAATTCACCCCTCCACTTT. Protein sequence: CATSDGDNSPLHF.

V gene TRBV30 combines with J gene TRBJ2-1; no definite D call. The CDR3 length is 14 residues. V dropped 1 base and J dropped 9 bases, with 16 bases sitting between them. Germline CDR1 reads GTSNPN; CDR2 reads SVGIG (reference sequence). The CDR3 sequence: CAWSARSRVGEQFF. The CDR3 DNA follows: TGTGCCTGGAGTGCCCGGTCCCGTGTTGGTGAGCAGTTCTTC.

This clone showed up just once. The chain joins TRBV12-5 to TRBJ1-4; D might be TRBD1 (6 bases). The CDR3 length is 13 residues. Germline values: CDR1 LGHNT, CDR2 FRNRAP. Trimming stripped 9 bases from V and 8 bases from J, with 16 bases between. The CDR3 here is CASQGSEFEKLFF. The CDR3 DNA follows: TGTGCTAGCCAGGGGAGTGAGTTCGAAAAACTGTTTTTT. Using reference TRBV12-5 and TRBJ1-4 for the parts outside the CDR3, the full variable domain is DARVTQTPRHKVTEMGQEVTMRCQPILGHNTVFWYRQTMMQGLELLAYFRNRAPLDDSGMPKDRFSAEMPDATLATLKIQPSEPRDSAVYFCASQGSEFEKLFFGSGTQLSVL.

This chain joins TRBV4-1 and TRBJ1-6; TRBD1 is a possible D gene (6 bases). V was shortened by 0 bases and J by 7 bases, with 13 bases between the two germline ends. Germline lookup yields CDR1 MGHRA and CDR2 YSYEKL. The CDR3 is 16 residues long. The CDR3 loop is CASSQEGQGLNSPLHF. CDR3 coding DNA: TGCGCCAGCAGCCAAGAAGGGCAGGGGCTGAATTCACCCCTCCACTTT.

The chain employs TRBV14 and TRBJ1-3, with D unresolved. The CDR3 is 14 amino acids. Germline V gene lookup returns CDR1 SGHDN and CDR2 FVKESK. Trimming pared 3 bases from V and 3 bases from J, leaving 9 bases between. CDR3 sequence reads: CASSHGGFGNTIYF. CDR3 DNA: TGTGCCAGCAGCCACGGAGGGTTTGGAAACACCATATATTTT.

The rearrangement links TRBV20-1 to TRBJ1-5; unclear D gene. The CDR3 contains 14 residues. The V and J ends lost 3 bases and 3 bases respectively, with 12 bases between them. Germline CDR1 is DFQATT and CDR2 is SNEGSKA (reference sequence). This CDR3 reads CSASSNLNNQPQHF. The DNA of the CDR3 is TGCAGTGCTAGTAGTAATTTAAACAATCAGCCCCAGCATTTT.

Here the CDR3 reads CASSLDAHEQYF. Written as DNA, the CDR3 is TGTGCCAGCAGCTTGGACGCCCACGAGCAGTACTTC. This chain connects TRBV5-6 to TRBJ2-7; D is ambiguous. Germline CDR1 reads SGHDT; CDR2 reads YYEEEE. The CDR3 extends over 12 amino acids. With 0 bases removed from V and 5 bases from J, the gap between germline ends came to 6 bases.

V and J are TRBV24-1 and TRBJ2-3, with D possibly TRBD2 on 6 matching bases. V was pared by 2 bases and J by 1 base, with 12 bases between. Germline lookup yields CDR1 KGHDR and CDR2 SFDVKD. The CDR3 loop spans 16 amino acids. CDR3 amino acids: CATSDSETRGTDTQYF. The DNA of the CDR3 is TGTGCCACCAGTGATTCCGAGACTAGAGGCACAGATACGCAGTATTTT.

J is TRBJ2-5 and V is TRBV4-1; the match to TRBD2 covers 9 bases. CDR1 and CDR2 (germline): MGHRA, YSYEKL. The CDR3 extends over 20 amino acids. J lost 8 bases, V lost 1 base, and 23 bases had no gene match. The chain's CDR3 is CASSQGGLALRCTLWVTQYF. Written as DNA, the CDR3 is TGCGCCAGCAGCCAAGGGGGACTAGCTCTGAGGTGTACATTGTGGGTCACCCAGTACTTC.

This rearrangement joins TRBV7-2 to TRBJ2-7; 8 positions match TRBD1. There are 15 residues in the CDR3. The germline V gene encodes CDR1 SGHTA and CDR2 FQGNSA. V gave up 5 bases and J gave up 8 bases; unmatched junction bases: 14. CDR3 nucleotide sequence: TGTGCCAGCAGCCCCTCCGGGACAGGCCCGTGGCAGCAGTACTTC. Encoded protein: CASSPSGTGPWQQYF.

V gene TRBV14 combines with J gene TRBJ1-4, with a tentative D call TRBD1 (6 bases). Deletions cut 2 bases from V and 10 bases from J, with 14 bases between. CDR3 length equals 14 residues. CDR1 is SGHDN and CDR2 is FVKESK in the germline V gene. The CDR3 coding sequence is TGTGCCAGCAGCCAACCTACAGGGTTGTCAAAACTGTTTTTT. Encoded protein: CASSQPTGLSKLFF.

The chain links TRBV12-5 to TRBJ2-3, with D possibly being TRBD1 (6 bases). Germline CDR1 LGHNT, CDR2 FRNRAP. V was cut by 6 bases and J by 0 bases, with 16 bases left in between. The CDR3 contains 16 residues. CDR3 region: CASGPPGQISTDTQYF. Written as DNA, the CDR3 is TGTGCTAGTGGCCCACCCGGACAGATAAGCACAGATACGCAGTATTTT. Drawing the rest from reference TRBV12-5 and TRBJ2-3, the complete variable domain is DARVTQTPRHKVTEMGQEVTMRCQPILGHNTVFWYRQTMMQGLELLAYFRNRAPLDDSGMPKDRFSAEMPDATLATLKIQPSEPRDSAVYFCASGPPGQISTDTQYFGPGTRLTVL.

The chain employs TRBV27 and TRBJ1-5; D perhaps matches TRBD1 (5 bases). The ends were cut back, 6 bases at V and 3 bases at J, with 15 bases in the middle. The germline gives CDR1 MNHEY, CDR2 SMNVEV (reference sequence). The CDR3 covers 15 residues. The CDR3: CASRDPREFNQPQHF. CDR3 in DNA: TGTGCCAGCAGAGACCCCAGGGAATTCAATCAGCCCCAGCATTTT.

The chain employs TRBV5-4 and TRBJ2-7; D is possibly TRBD1 or TRBD2 (5 bases each). V was cut by 0 bases and J by 0 bases, with 13 bases left in between. Germline loops: CDR1 SGHNT, CDR2 YYREEE (reference sequence). This CDR3 region has 16 residues. CDR3 coding DNA: TGTGCCAGCAGCTTGGGTGGGACGTCAATCTCCTACGAGCAGTACTTC. This gives the protein CASSLGGTSISYEQYF.

The chain combines TRBV19 with TRBJ1-2, with D hard to call. Germline lookup yields CDR1 LNHDA and CDR2 SQIVND (reference sequence). This CDR3 has 15 amino acids. V lost 6 bases and J 5 bases, leaving 19 bases between the germline ends. In DNA form, the CDR3 reads TGTGCCAGTAGAAATGCAGGCGGAGAATCTTATGGCTACACCTTC. Encoded protein: CASRNAGGESYGYTF.

V is TRBV10-3 and J is TRBJ1-6; the D is unclear. This CDR3 has 14 amino acids. V shed 4 bases and J shed 7 bases, with 11 bases lying between them. Germline lookup yields CDR1 ENHRY and CDR2 SYGVKD. The CDR3 nucleotides are TGTGCCATCAGTGGCCAGGACCTGAATTCACCCCTCCACTTT. Encoded protein: CAISGQDLNSPLHF.